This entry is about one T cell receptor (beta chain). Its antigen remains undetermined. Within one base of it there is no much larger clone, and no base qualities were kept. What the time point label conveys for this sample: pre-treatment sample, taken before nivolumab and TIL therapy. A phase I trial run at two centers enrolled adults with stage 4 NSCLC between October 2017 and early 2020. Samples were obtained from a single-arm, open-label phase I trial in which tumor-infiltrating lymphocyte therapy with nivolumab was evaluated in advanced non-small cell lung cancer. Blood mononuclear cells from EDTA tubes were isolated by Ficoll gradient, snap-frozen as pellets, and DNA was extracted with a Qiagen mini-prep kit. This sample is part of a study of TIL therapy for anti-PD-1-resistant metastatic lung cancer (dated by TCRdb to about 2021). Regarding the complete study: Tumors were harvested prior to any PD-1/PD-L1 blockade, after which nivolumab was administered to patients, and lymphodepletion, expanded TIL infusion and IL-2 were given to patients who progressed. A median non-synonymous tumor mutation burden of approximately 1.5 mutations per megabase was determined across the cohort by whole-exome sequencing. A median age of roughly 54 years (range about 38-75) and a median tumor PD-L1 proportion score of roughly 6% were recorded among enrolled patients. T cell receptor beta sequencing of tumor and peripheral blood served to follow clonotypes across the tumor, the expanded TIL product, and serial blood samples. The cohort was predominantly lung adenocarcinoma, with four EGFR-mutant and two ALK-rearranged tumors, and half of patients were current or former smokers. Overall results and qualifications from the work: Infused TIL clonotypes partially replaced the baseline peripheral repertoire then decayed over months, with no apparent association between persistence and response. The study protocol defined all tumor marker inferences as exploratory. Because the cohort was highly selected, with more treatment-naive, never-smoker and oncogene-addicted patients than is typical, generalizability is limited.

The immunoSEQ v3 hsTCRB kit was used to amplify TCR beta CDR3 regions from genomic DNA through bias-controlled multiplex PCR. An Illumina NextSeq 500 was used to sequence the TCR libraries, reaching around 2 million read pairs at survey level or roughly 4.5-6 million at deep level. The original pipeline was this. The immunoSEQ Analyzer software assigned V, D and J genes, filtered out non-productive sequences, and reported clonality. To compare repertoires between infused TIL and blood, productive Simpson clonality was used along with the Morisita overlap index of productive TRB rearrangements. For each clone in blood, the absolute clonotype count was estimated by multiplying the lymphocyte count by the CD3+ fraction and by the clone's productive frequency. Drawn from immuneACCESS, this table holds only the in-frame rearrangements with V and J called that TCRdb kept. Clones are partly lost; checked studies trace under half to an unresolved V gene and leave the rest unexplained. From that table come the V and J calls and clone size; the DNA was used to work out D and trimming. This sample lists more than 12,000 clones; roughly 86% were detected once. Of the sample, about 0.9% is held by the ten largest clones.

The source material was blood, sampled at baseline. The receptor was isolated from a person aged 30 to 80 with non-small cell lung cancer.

The sequence in DNA is TGTGCCAGTCGACCGCCGGACAGGGACTTCACCTTC. This gives the protein CASRPPDRDFTF. This chain joins TRBV19 to TRBJ1-2; the central 8 bases match TRBD1. The CDR1 and CDR2 encoded by the germline V gene (reference sequence) are LNHDA and SQIVND. Ends trimmed: V by 8 bases, J by 13 bases; bases unmatched to a gene: 12. From the cysteine through the phenylalanine, the CDR3 covers 12 amino acids. The sequence is cut down to CDR3 DNA, 36 bases in frame from base 1.